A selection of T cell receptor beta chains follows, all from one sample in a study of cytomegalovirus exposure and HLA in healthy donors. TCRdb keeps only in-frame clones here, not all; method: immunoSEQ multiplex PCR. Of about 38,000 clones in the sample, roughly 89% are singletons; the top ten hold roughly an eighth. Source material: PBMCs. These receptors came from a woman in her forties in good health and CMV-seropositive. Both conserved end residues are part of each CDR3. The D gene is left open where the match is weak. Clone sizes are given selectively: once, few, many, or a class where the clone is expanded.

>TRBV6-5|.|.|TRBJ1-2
TGTGCCAGCAGCCCCAGTATACCCTACTATGGCTACACCTTC
CASSPSIPYYGYTF
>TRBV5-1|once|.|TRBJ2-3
TGCGCCAGCAGCCCACAGGGCCCCGATACGCAGTATTTT
CASSPQGPDTQYF
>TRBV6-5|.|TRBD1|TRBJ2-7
TGTGCCAGCAGTTACTCGTACAGGGGGATCTACGAGCAGTACTTC
CASSYSYRGIYEQYF
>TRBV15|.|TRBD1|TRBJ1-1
TGTGCCACCAGCAAAACAGGGGGATCGGCTGAAGCTTTCTTT
CATSKTGGSAEAFF
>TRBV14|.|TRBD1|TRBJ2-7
TGTGCCAGCAGCCATAATACGGGACAGGGCTACGAGCAGTACTTC
CASSHNTGQGYEQYF
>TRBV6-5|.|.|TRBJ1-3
TGTGCCAGCAGTTACCTACGGGACTCTGGAAACACCATATATTTT
CASSYLRDSGNTIYF
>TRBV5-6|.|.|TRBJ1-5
TGTGCCAGCAGCCTTGGACAGAATCAGCCCCAGCATTTT
CASSLGQNQPQHF
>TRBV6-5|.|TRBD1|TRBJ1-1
TGTGCCAGCTCGGACAGGATTACCACTGAAGCTTTCTTT
CASSDRITTEAFF
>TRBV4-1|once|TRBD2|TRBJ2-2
TGCGCCAGCAGTTACACCGGGACTAGCGGGAACACCGGGGAGCTGTTTTTT
CASSYTGTSGNTGELFF
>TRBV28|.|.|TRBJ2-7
TGTGCCAGCAGTTTAGTCCAATCCTACGAGCAGTACTTC
CASSLVQSYEQYF
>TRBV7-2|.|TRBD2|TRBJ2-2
TGTGCCAGCAGGGGGGCGGGGGGGAACACCGGGGAGCTGTTTTTT
CASRGAGGNTGELFF
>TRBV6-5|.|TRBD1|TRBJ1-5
TGTGCCAGCAGTCTACAGGGGGGTAGGCAGCCCCAGCATTTT
CASSLQGGRQPQHF
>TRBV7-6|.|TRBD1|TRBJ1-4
TGTGCCAGCCAGGGGGGAACTAATGAAAAACTGTTTTTT
CASQGGTNEKLFF
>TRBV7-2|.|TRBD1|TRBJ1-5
TGTGCCAGCAGCCTATGGGGGACAGGAAATCAGCCCCAGCATTTT
CASSLWGTGNQPQHF